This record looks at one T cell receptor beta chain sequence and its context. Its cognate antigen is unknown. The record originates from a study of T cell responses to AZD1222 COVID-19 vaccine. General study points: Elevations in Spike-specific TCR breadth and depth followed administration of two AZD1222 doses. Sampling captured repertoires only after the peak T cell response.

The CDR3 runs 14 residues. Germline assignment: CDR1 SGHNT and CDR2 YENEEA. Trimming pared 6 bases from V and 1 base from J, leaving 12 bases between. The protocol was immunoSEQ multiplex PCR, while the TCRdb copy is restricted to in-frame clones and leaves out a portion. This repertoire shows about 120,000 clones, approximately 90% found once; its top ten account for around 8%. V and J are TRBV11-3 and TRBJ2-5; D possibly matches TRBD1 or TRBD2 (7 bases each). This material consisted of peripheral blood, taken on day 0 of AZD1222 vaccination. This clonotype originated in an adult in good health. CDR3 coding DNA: TGTGCCAGCAGTTCCAGGGGGGGCCAAGAGACCCAGTACTTC. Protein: CASSSRGGQETQYF.